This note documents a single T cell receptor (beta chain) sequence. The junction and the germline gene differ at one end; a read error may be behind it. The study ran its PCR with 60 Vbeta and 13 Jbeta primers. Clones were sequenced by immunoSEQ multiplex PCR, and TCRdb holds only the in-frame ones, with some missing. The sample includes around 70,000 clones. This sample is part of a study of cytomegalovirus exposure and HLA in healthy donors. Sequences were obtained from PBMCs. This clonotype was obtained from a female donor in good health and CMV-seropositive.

DNA of the CDR3: TGTGCCAGAAGTGAGGGGACAGGGGGTTATAGTGAAGCTTTCTTT. It translates to CARSEGTGGYSEAFF. The chain combines TRBV25-1 with TRBJ1-1; TRBD1 agrees at 11 bases. From germline, CDR1 is MGHDK and CDR2 SYGVNS. This CDR3 has 15 amino acids.